The 9 T cell receptor beta chains below were found in one sample sequenced in a study of blood T cell repertoires in COVID-19. The protocol was immunoSEQ multiplex PCR, while the TCRdb copy is restricted to in-frame clones and leaves out a portion. Of around 300,000 clones in the sample, over 80% were seen once. Material for sequencing was peripheral blood. The receptors come from a woman in her fifties or sixties with active or convalescent COVID-19.

The chain uses TRBV4-1 and TRBJ1-1; D remains ambiguous. This CDR3 contains 18 residues. V dropped 3 bases and J dropped 6 bases, with 26 bases sitting between them. CDR1 and CDR2 (germline): MGHRA, YSYEKL. CDR3 sequence: CASSHEVTVAGQEAEAFF. The CDR3 bases are TGCGCCAGCAGCCATGAAGTCACCGTGGCCGGGCAGGAGGCTGAAGCTTTCTTT.

The rearrangement uses TRBV6-5 and TRBJ2-6; TRBD1 aligns across 7 bases. Germline trimming cut 0 bases from V and 9 bases from J; bases unmatched to any gene: 2. Germline V CDR1 and CDR2: MNHEY, SVGAGI. CDR3 size: 14 residues. This chain's CDR3 is CASSYSDRRNVLTF. CDR3 sequence (DNA): TGTGCCAGCAGTTACTCGGACAGGCGCAACGTCCTGACTTTC.

The chain has TRBV19 and TRBJ1-5, with D maybe TRBD1 (6 bases). V shed 5 bases and J shed 1 base, with 15 bases lying between them. The CDR3 consists of 16 residues. Looked up from germline, CDR1 is LNHDA and CDR2 is SQIVND (reference sequence). The CDR3 is CASSSHIGQSNQPQHF. CDR3 nucleotides: TGTGCCAGTAGTTCCCATATAGGACAGAGCAATCAGCCCCAGCATTTT. Full variable domain (outside the CDR3, taken from reference TRBV19 and TRBJ1-5): DGGITQSPKYLFRKEGQNVTLSCEQNLNHDAMYWYRQDPGQGLRLIYYSQIVNDFQKGDIAEGYSVSREKKESFPLTVTSAQKNPTAFYLCASSSHIGQSNQPQHFGDGTRLSIL.

DNA for the CDR3: TGTGCCACCACGGAGCGGGAAACGTCGAACACCGGGGAGCTGTTTTTT. Amino acid sequence: CATTERETSNTGELFF. The V and J genes are TRBV10-3 and TRBJ2-2; TRBD2 matches 7 bases. V was clipped by 10 bases and J by 0 bases; unmatched bases: 11. The germline V gene encodes CDR1 ENHRY and CDR2 SYGVKD. This CDR3 region has 16 residues.

The chain combines TRBV5-1 with TRBJ2-1, with 9 bases identical to TRBD2. This CDR3 is built from 17 residues. Germline lookup yields CDR1 SGHRS and CDR2 YFSETQ. The trim removed 0 bases at V and 8 bases at J, leaving 12 bases unmatched. The CDR3 protein is CASSLAGLARRSDEQFF. CDR3 in DNA: TGCGCCAGCAGCTTGGCGGGACTAGCTCGGAGGTCCGATGAGCAGTTCTTC.

This rearrangement joins TRBV19 to TRBJ1-1; TRBD1 is a possible D gene (5 bases). The V gene lost 5 bases and the J gene lost 0 bases, with 13 bases spanning the gap. The CDR3 spans 15 residues. CDR1 LNHDA and CDR2 SQIVND come from the germline V gene (reference sequence). The CDR3 sequence: CASSSQGVMNTEAFF. CDR3 DNA sequence: TGTGCCAGTAGTTCTCAGGGCGTGATGAACACTGAAGCTTTCTTT. The variable domain in full, with the rest retrieved from reference TRBV19 and TRBJ1-1, is DGGITQSPKYLFRKEGQNVTLSCEQNLNHDAMYWYRQDPGQGLRLIYYSQIVNDFQKGDIAEGYSVSREKKESFPLTVTSAQKNPTAFYLCASSSQGVMNTEAFFGQGTRLTVV.

Written as DNA, the CDR3 is TGTGCCAGTAAACTAGCGGGAGCATACAATGAGCAGTTCTTC. The encoded protein is CASKLAGAYNEQFF. The V and J genes are TRBV14 and TRBJ2-1, with 11 positions matching TRBD2. Trimming took 9 bases from V and 4 from J; bases not matched to a gene: 5. The CDR3 spans 14 residues. The germline V gene has CDR1 SGHDN and CDR2 FVKESK.

This clone showed up just once. The J gene is TRBJ1-5, the V gene TRBV6-5; 7 positions agree with TRBD1. J gave up 2 bases and V 5 bases, and 3 bases lay outside the gene matches. CDR1 is MNHEY and CDR2 is SVGAGI in the germline V gene. This CDR3 spans 14 amino acids. Here the CDR3 DNA reads TGTGCCAGCAGTAAAACAGGGGGCAATCAGCCCCAGCATTTT. It codes for CASSKTGGNQPQHF.

This clone was detected only a few times. The gene calls are TRBV4-2 and TRBJ2-2, with 9 bases fitting TRBD2. V trimming: 0 bases; J trimming: 5 bases; junction bases outside the gene matches: 10. The CDR3 extends over 18 amino acids. Per germline, CDR1 LGHNA and CDR2 YNFKEQ. CDR3 sequence reads: CASSQDPSGALGTGELFF. CDR3 nucleotides: TGTGCCAGCAGCCAAGATCCTAGCGGGGCTCTGGGTACCGGGGAGCTGTTTTTT.